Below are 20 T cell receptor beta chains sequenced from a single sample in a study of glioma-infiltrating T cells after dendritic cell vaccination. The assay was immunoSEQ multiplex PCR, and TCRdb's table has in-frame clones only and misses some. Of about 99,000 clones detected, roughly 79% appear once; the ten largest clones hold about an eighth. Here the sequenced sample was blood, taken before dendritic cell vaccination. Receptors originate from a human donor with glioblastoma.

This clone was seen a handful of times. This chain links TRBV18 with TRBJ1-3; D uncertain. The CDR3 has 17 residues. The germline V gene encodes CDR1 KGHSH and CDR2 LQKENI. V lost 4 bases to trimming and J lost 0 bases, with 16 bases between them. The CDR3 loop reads CASSRDNIVLSGNTIYF. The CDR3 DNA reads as TGTGCCAGCTCACGCGACAATATAGTCCTCTCTGGAAACACCATATATTTT.

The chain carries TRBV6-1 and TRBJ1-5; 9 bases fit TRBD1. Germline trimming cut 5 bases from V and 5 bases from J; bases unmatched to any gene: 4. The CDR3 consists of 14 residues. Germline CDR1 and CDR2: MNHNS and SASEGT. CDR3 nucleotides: TGTGCCAGCAGTTCTACAGGGGGCGATCAGCCCCAGCATTTT. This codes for CASSSTGGDQPQHF.

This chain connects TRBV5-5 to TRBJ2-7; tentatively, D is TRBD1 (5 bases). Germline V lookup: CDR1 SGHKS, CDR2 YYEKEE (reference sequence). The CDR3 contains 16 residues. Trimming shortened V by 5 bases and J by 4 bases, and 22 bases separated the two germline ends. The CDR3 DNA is TGTGCCAGCAGTACTGGGATGGGGCAGTCCAGATACGAGCAGTACTTC. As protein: CASSTGMGQSRYEQYF.

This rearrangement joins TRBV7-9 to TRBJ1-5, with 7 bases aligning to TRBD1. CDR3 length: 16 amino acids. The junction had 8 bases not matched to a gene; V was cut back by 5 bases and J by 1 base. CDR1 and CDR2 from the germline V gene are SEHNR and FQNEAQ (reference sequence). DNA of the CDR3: TGTGCCAGCAGCCGAAGCGACAGGGAGAGCAATCAGCCCCAGCATTTT. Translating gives CASSRSDRESNQPQHF.

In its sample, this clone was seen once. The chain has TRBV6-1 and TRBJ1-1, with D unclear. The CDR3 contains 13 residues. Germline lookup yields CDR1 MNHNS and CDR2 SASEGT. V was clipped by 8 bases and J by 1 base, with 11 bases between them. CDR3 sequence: CASQVDPNTEAFF. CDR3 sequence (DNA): TGTGCCAGCCAGGTTGACCCGAACACTGAAGCTTTCTTT.

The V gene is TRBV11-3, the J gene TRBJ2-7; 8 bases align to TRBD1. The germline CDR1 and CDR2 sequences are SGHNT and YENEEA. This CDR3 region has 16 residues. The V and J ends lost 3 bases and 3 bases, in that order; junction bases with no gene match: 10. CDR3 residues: CASSFLGQGNFYEQYF. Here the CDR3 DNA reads TGTGCCAGCAGCTTCCTCGGACAGGGAAATTTCTACGAGCAGTACTTC.

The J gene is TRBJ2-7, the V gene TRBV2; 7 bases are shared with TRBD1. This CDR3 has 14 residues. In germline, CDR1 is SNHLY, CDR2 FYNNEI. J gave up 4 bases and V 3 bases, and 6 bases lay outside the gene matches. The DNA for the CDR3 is TGTGCCAGCAGTGAGGGCAGGGGGATATACGAGCAGTACTTC. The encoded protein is CASSEGRGIYEQYF.

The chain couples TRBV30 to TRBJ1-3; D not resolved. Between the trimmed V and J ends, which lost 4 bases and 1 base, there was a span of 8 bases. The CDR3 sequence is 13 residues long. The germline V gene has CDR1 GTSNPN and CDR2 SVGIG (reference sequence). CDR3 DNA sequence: TGTGCCTGGACGATACTTTCTGGAAACACCATATATTTT. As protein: CAWTILSGNTIYF.

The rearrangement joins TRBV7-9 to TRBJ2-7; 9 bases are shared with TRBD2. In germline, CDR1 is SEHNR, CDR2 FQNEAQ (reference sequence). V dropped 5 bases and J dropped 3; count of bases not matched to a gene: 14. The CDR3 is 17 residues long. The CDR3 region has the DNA TGTGCCAGCAGCGGACCAGAGATAGCGGGGGACCGCTACGAGCAGTACTTC. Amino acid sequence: CASSGPEIAGDRYEQYF. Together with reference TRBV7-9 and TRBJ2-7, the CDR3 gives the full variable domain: DTGVSQNPRHKITKRGQNVTFRCDPISEHNRLYWYRQTLGQGPEFLTYFQNEAQLEKSRLLSDRFSAERPKGSFSTLEIQRTEQGDSAMYLCASSGPEIAGDRYEQYFGPGTRLTVT.

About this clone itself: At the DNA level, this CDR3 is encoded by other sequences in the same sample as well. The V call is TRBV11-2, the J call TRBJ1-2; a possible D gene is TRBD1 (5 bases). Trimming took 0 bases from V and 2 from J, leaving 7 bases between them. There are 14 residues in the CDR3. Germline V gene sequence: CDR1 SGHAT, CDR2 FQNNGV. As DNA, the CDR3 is TGTGCCAGCAGCTTAGACCCAGGGAACTATGGCTACACCTTC. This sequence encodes CASSLDPGNYGYTF. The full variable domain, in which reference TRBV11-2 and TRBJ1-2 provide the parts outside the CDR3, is EAGVAQSPRYKIIEKRQSVAFWCNPISGHATLYWYQQILGQGPKLLIQFQNNGVVDDSQLPKDRFSAERLKGVDSTLKIQPAKLEDSAVYLCASSLDPGNYGYTFGSGTRLTVV.

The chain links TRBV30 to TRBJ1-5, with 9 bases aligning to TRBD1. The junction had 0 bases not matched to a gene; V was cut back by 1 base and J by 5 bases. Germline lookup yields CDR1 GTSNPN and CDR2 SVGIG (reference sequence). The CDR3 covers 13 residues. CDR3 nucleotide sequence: TGTGCCTGGAGTGGGGACAGGGATCAGCCCCAGCATTTT. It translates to CAWSGDRDQPQHF.

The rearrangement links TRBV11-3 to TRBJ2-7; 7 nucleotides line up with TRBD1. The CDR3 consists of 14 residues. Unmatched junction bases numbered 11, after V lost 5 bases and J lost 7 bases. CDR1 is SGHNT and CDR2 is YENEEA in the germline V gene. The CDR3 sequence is CASSTPDRWFEQYF. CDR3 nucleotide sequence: TGTGCCAGCAGCACGCCGGACAGGTGGTTTGAGCAGTACTTC.

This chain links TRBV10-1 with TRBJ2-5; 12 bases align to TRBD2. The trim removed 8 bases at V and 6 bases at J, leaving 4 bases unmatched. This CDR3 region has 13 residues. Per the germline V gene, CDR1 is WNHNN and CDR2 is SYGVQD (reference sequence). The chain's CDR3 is CASGLAGTKTQYF. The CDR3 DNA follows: TGCGCCAGCGGACTAGCGGGGACGAAGACCCAGTACTTC.

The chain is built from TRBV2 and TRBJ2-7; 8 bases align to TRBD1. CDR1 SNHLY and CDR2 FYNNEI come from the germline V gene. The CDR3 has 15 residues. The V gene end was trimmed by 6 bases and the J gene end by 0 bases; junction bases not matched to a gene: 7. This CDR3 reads CASRARTGSSYEQYF. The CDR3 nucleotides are TGTGCCAGCAGGGCTCGGACAGGGAGCTCCTACGAGCAGTACTTC.

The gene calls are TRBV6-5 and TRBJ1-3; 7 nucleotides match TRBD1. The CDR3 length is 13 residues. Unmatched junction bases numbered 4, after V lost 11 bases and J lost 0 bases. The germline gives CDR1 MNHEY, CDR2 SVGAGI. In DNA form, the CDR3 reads TGTGCCGTAGGGACAGACTCTGGAAACACCATATATTTT. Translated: CAVGTDSGNTIYF.

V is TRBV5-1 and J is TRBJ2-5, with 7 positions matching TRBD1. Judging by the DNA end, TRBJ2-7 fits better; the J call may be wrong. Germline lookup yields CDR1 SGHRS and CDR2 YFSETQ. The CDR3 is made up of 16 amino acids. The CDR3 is CASSPQAGGQLYEQYF. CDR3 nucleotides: TGCGCCAGCAGCCCGCAGGCTGGGGGACAGCTCTACGAGCAGTACTTC.

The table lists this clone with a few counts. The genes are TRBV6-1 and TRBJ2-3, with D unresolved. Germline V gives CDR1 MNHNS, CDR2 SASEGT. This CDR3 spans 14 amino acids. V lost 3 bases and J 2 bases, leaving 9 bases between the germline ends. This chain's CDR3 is CASSDQSLTDTQYF. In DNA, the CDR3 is TGTGCCAGCAGTGACCAAAGCCTCACAGATACGCAGTATTTT.

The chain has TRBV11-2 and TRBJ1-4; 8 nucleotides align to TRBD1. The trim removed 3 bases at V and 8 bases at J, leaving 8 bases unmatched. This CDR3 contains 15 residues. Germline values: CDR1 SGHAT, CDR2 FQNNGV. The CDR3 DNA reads TGTGCCAGCAGCTTCAGACAGGGGTCGGGAGAAAAACTGTTTTTT. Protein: CASSFRQGSGEKLFF.

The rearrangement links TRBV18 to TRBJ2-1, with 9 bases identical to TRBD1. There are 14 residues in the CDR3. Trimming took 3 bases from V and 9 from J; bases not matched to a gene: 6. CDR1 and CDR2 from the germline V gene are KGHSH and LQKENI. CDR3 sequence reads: CASSPRTGGVEQFF. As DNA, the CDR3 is TGTGCCAGCTCACCTCGCACAGGGGGCGTTGAGCAGTTCTTC.

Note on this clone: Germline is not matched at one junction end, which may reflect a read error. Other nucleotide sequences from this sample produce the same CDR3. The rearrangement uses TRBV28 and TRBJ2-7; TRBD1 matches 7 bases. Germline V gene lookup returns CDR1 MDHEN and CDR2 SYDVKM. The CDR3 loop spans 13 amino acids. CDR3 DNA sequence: TGTGCCAGTCGACAGGGCCCTTCCTACGAGCAGTATTTC. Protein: CASRQGPSYEQYF.